Listed below are T cell receptor beta chains from one sample, sequenced in a study of cytomegalovirus exposure and HLA in healthy donors. Sequenced by immunoSEQ multiplex PCR; TCRdb stores in-frame clones only, minus some. The table has approximately 110,000 clones, about three quarters seen once. Sequences were obtained from PBMCs. The receptors were gathered from a woman aged 55-70 years in good health and CMV-seropositive. Each CDR3 is given with its conserved first and last residue. Fields, in order: D gene, J gene, V gene, clone size, CDR3 DNA, CDR3 protein. D genes are given only for firm matches. Clone size is stated in some rows and not others, as once, few, many or a class when expanded.

D gene: TRBD1; J gene: TRBJ1-5; V gene: TRBV30; clone size: NA; CDR3 DNA: TGTGCCTGGGACAGGGGTAGCAATCAGCCCCAGCATTTT; CDR3 protein: CAWDRGSNQPQHF
D gene: TRBD2; J gene: TRBJ2-1; V gene: TRBV7-3; clone size: NA; CDR3 DNA: TGTGCCACCACTAGCGGGGGGTACAATGAGCAGTTCTTC; CDR3 protein: CATTSGGYNEQFF
D gene: TRBD1; J gene: TRBJ2-1; V gene: TRBV7-2; clone size: NA; CDR3 DNA: TGTGCCAGCAGCCCGAGGGCAGGGGGGACAGGGAAAAGGAATGAGCAGTTCTTC; CDR3 protein: CASSPRAGGTGKRNEQFF
D gene: NA; J gene: TRBJ2-1; V gene: TRBV4-3; clone size: NA; CDR3 DNA: TGCGCCAGCAGCCCGCTACAGGTTTCCTACAATGAGCAGTTCTTC; CDR3 protein: CASSPLQVSYNEQFF
D gene: NA; J gene: TRBJ1-6; V gene: TRBV4-1; clone size: few; CDR3 DNA: TGCGCCAGCAGCCAAGGGTCCCCCCGGGGATTTAATTCACCCCTCCACTTT; CDR3 protein: CASSQGSPRGFNSPLHF
D gene: TRBD1; J gene: TRBJ2-7; V gene: TRBV4-3; clone size: NA; CDR3 DNA: TGCGCCAGCAGCCGAATTCTCCGGGACAGGGGGCCCCTCGAGCAGTACTTC; CDR3 protein: CASSRILRDRGPLEQYF
D gene: NA; J gene: TRBJ1-1; V gene: TRBV5-1; clone size: NA; CDR3 DNA: TGCGCCAGCAGCTTGACAGCTTCTGAAGCTTTCTTT; CDR3 protein: CASSLTASEAFF
D gene: TRBD1; J gene: TRBJ2-1; V gene: TRBV5-4; clone size: NA; CDR3 DNA: TGTGCCAGCAGCCCTTCGTCGACAGGGCCCTCCTACAATGAGCAGTTCTTC; CDR3 protein: CASSPSSTGPSYNEQFF
D gene: NA; J gene: TRBJ1-2; V gene: TRBV4-2; clone size: NA; CDR3 DNA: TGTGCCAGCAGCCAAGATGCGGCGGCAGGGTCCCGTGGCTACACCTTC; CDR3 protein: CASSQDAAAGSRGYTF
D gene: NA; J gene: TRBJ1-2; V gene: TRBV6-6; clone size: few; CDR3 DNA: TGTGCCAGCAGTTACTCGGCGGGGCGCGGCTACACCTTC; CDR3 protein: CASSYSAGRGYTF
D gene: TRBD1; J gene: TRBJ2-7; V gene: TRBV6-5; clone size: NA; CDR3 DNA: TGTGCCAGCAGTTCCTTGCTCGGGGCAGGGGGACACGAGCAGTACTTC; CDR3 protein: CASSSLLGAGGHEQYF
D gene: TRBD1; J gene: TRBJ2-5; V gene: TRBV30; clone size: NA; CDR3 DNA: TGTGCCTGGACCCGACAGGGACGGGAGACCCAGTACTTC; CDR3 protein: CAWTRQGRETQYF
D gene: TRBD1; J gene: TRBJ1-5; V gene: TRBV2; clone size: NA; CDR3 DNA: TGTGCCAGCGGGGACAGGGTCCAGGTCGGACAGCCCCAGCATTTT; CDR3 protein: CASGDRVQVGQPQHF
D gene: TRBD1; J gene: TRBJ1-2; V gene: TRBV19; clone size: NA; CDR3 DNA: TGTGCCAGTTCTCCCGGGACAGGGAGCCATATCCCTAACTATGGCTACACCTTC; CDR3 protein: CASSPGTGSHIPNYGYTF
D gene: TRBD1; J gene: TRBJ1-5; V gene: TRBV19; clone size: NA; CDR3 DNA: TGTGCCAGTAGTCAGGGACAGACTAATCAGCCCCAGCATTTT; CDR3 protein: CASSQGQTNQPQHF
D gene: NA; J gene: TRBJ1-3; V gene: TRBV2; clone size: few; CDR3 DNA: TGTGCCAGCAGTGCAGGACAGCGCTCTGGAAACACCATATATTTT; CDR3 protein: CASSAGQRSGNTIYF
D gene: TRBD1; J gene: TRBJ2-2; V gene: TRBV19; clone size: NA; CDR3 DNA: TGTGCCACCCACTCCCGGGACAGGGGAACCGGGGAGCTGTTTTTT; CDR3 protein: CATHSRDRGTGELFF
D gene: NA; J gene: TRBJ2-7; V gene: TRBV5-4; clone size: once; CDR3 DNA: TGTGCCAGCAGCTTCCAAGGGGGCGAGCAGTACTTC; CDR3 protein: CASSFQGGEQYF
D gene: TRBD1; J gene: TRBJ2-7; V gene: TRBV14; clone size: NA; CDR3 DNA: TGTGCCAGCAGCCAGCGTCGGGACAGCGAGCAGTACTTC; CDR3 protein: CASSQRRDSEQYF
D gene: TRBD2; J gene: TRBJ2-5; V gene: TRBV4-2; clone size: NA; CDR3 DNA: TGTGCCAGCAGCACCGGGACTAGGGACCAAGAGACCCAGTACTTC; CDR3 protein: CASSTGTRDQETQYF
D gene: TRBD1; J gene: TRBJ2-7; V gene: TRBV7-2; clone size: NA; CDR3 DNA: TGTGCCAGCAGCTACGGACAGGGGGCGCTCGAGCAGTACTTC; CDR3 protein: CASSYGQGALEQYF
D gene: TRBD1; J gene: TRBJ1-2; V gene: TRBV30; clone size: NA; CDR3 DNA: TGTGCCTGGAGTGAAAAACAGGGGGCGAGGGGCTACACCTTC; CDR3 protein: CAWSEKQGARGYTF
D gene: NA; J gene: TRBJ2-5; V gene: TRBV9; clone size: NA; CDR3 DNA: TGTGCCAGCAGCGTAGGAGGGTTGGCGACGCAAGAGACCCAGTACTTC; CDR3 protein: CASSVGGLATQETQYF
D gene: TRBD1; J gene: TRBJ1-6; V gene: TRBV4-3; clone size: NA; CDR3 DNA: TGCGCCAGCAGCCAAGGGACAGGGCTGAGCTCCTATAATTCACCCCTCCACTTT; CDR3 protein: CASSQGTGLSSYNSPLHF
D gene: TRBD1; J gene: TRBJ1-6; V gene: TRBV4-1; clone size: NA; CDR3 DNA: TGCGCCAGCAGCCAAAATCCGGGACAGGGTTATTCACCCCTCCACTTT; CDR3 protein: CASSQNPGQGYSPLHF
D gene: TRBD1; J gene: TRBJ2-5; V gene: TRBV5-1; clone size: NA; CDR3 DNA: TGCGCCAGCAGCTTAGGACAGGGGGCTTGGGAGCAGTACTTC; CDR3 protein: CASSLGQGAWEQYF
D gene: TRBD2; J gene: TRBJ2-2; V gene: TRBV27; clone size: few; CDR3 DNA: TGTGCCAGCAGTTCGGTAATTGGACTAGCGGGAGCCCCCGGGGAGCTGTTTTTT; CDR3 protein: CASSSVIGLAGAPGELFF
D gene: TRBD2; J gene: TRBJ2-1; V gene: TRBV2; clone size: NA; CDR3 DNA: TGTGCCAGCAGGGAACTAGCGGGAGTGGATGAGCAGTTCTTC; CDR3 protein: CASRELAGVDEQFF
D gene: NA; J gene: TRBJ2-7; V gene: TRBV6-5; clone size: NA; CDR3 DNA: TGTGCCAGCAGTTACTCGAAGGCAGGGCAAGCCTACGAGCAGTACTTC; CDR3 protein: CASSYSKAGQAYEQYF
D gene: TRBD2; J gene: TRBJ2-1; V gene: TRBV6-1; clone size: NA; CDR3 DNA: TGTGCCAGCAGTGCCACTAGCGGGAGGGTGAATGAGCAGTTCTTC; CDR3 protein: CASSATSGRVNEQFF
D gene: TRBD1; J gene: TRBJ1-2; V gene: TRBV25-1; clone size: NA; CDR3 DNA: TGTGCCAGCAGTTGGGGCAGGGGGCGCGAGGGTGGCTACACCTTC; CDR3 protein: CASSWGRGREGGYTF
D gene: NA; J gene: TRBJ2-1; V gene: TRBV7-2; clone size: NA; CDR3 DNA: TGTGCCAGCAGCTTTTGGACTGATCGAAACAATGAGCAGTTCTTC; CDR3 protein: CASSFWTDRNNEQFF
D gene: NA; J gene: TRBJ1-2; V gene: TRBV30; clone size: NA; CDR3 DNA: TGTGCCTGGAGTCTCGGTCCCCCCGTTACCTATGGCTACACCTTC; CDR3 protein: CAWSLGPPVTYGYTF
D gene: NA; J gene: TRBJ1-3; V gene: TRBV6-5; clone size: once; CDR3 DNA: TGTGCCAGCAGTTCTCCGGTGGGAAACACCATATATTTT; CDR3 protein: CASSSPVGNTIYF
D gene: TRBD1; J gene: TRBJ1-4; V gene: TRBV5-5; clone size: once; CDR3 DNA: TGTGCCAGCAGCGGCAGACAGGGATCAACTAATGAAAAACTGTTTTTT; CDR3 protein: CASSGRQGSTNEKLFF
D gene: NA; J gene: TRBJ2-3; V gene: TRBV5-4; clone size: NA; CDR3 DNA: TGTGCCAGCAGCTTTTACACATCAGGTTGGTCAGATACGCAGTATTTT; CDR3 protein: CASSFYTSGWSDTQYF
D gene: TRBD1; J gene: TRBJ1-2; V gene: TRBV7-9; clone size: NA; CDR3 DNA: TGTTCCAGCAGCTCCACTTACAGGGGGCGTAATGGCTACACCTTC; CDR3 protein: CSSSSTYRGRNGYTF
D gene: TRBD2; J gene: TRBJ2-3; V gene: TRBV7-2; clone size: NA; CDR3 DNA: TGTGCCAGCAGCACGGGACTAGCGGAAAATACGCAGTATTTT; CDR3 protein: CASSTGLAENTQYF
D gene: TRBD2; J gene: TRBJ2-1; V gene: TRBV11-2; clone size: NA; CDR3 DNA: TGTGCCAGCAGCTTAGGGGCGGGAGGGATCGACAATGAGCAGTTCTTC; CDR3 protein: CASSLGAGGIDNEQFF
D gene: TRBD2; J gene: TRBJ2-7; V gene: TRBV6-5; clone size: NA; CDR3 DNA: TGTGCCAGCAGTCGCCGGGACTACAAATACGAGCAGTACTTC; CDR3 protein: CASSRRDYKYEQYF
D gene: NA; J gene: TRBJ1-6; V gene: TRBV15; clone size: NA; CDR3 DNA: TGTGCCACCAGCAGTGGAGGAAGCTCTTCACCCCTCCACTTT; CDR3 protein: CATSSGGSSSPLHF
D gene: NA; J gene: TRBJ2-7; V gene: TRBV6-5; clone size: NA; CDR3 DNA: TGTGCCACCACAGCCTCTTTGATTAAGTTGGAGCAGTACTTC; CDR3 protein: CATTASLIKLEQYF
D gene: TRBD1; J gene: TRBJ1-1; V gene: TRBV5-1; clone size: NA; CDR3 DNA: TGCGCCAGCAGCTTGGTTAGACAGGGAGGTTCGAACACTGAAGCTTTCTTT; CDR3 protein: CASSLVRQGGSNTEAFF